This TCR beta chain was sequenced for a study of cytomegalovirus exposure and HLA in healthy donors. At the level of the study: The early release's HLA-typed donors yielded approximately 85 million unique TCRs.

The CDR3 extends over 16 amino acids. V lost 4 bases to trimming and J lost 4 bases; unmatched junction nucleotides: 7. Germline CDR1 SGHTA, CDR2 FQGNSA. Primers for the PCR totalled 60 Vbeta and 13 Jbeta. Repertoires were generated with immunoSEQ multiplex PCR, while TCRdb's copy carries only in-frame clones and drops some. This table has about 140,000 clones, roughly 77% appearing once. The chain carries TRBV7-2 and TRBJ1-2, with 12 bases that match TRBD1. What was sequenced was PBMCs. The receptor comes from a female donor in good health and CMV-seronegative. This CDR3 reads CASSYMGQGAGYGYTF. The CDR3 nucleotides read TGTGCCAGCAGCTACATGGGACAGGGGGCTGGCTATGGCTACACCTTC. The whole variable domain, remainder taken from reference TRBV7-2 and TRBJ1-2, is GAGVSQSPSNKVTEKGKDVELRCDPISGHTALYWYRQSLGQGLEFLIYFQGNSAPDKSGLPSDRFSAERTGGSVSTLTIQRTQQEDSAVYLCASSYMGQGAGYGYTFGSGTRLTVV.